Listed below are T cell receptor beta chains from one sample, sequenced in a study of T-cell memory formation after mild COVID-19. TCRdb independently ran MiXCR on the 5' RACE reads; one entry per CDR3 protein. The repertoire holds 300,000 or so distinct CDR3 sequences, about 17% seen once, with approximately 25% in the top ten. The sequenced material came from PBMCs or a T cell subset sorted from them (not recorded which). These receptors were collected from a man aged 18 to 29 who had mild COVID-19 (a few samples of this study predate the infection). Cell type and time point are not known. Each CDR3 is given without its conserved first and last residue. The order of the fields is V gene, CDR3 protein.

TRBV9 | ASSFLITGELF
TRBV30 | AWTGQAVLVAF
TRBV12-5 | ASGPRGEVYGYT
TRBV29-1 | SVIDNEQF
TRBV4-3 | ASSQDRTYEQY
TRBV5-1 | ASTDAPGELF
TRBV7-2 | ASRFRTSQETQY
TRBV7-2 | ASSRERSGGDTGELF
TRBV9 | ASSFGRGGEKLF
TRBV7-2 | ASSFGQGGTWSGELF
TRBV7-9 | ASSLVGGQGLNTEAF
TRBV24-1 | ATSDGQGRGETQY
TRBV29-1 | SDRGQMSTDTQY
TRBV3-1 | ASSPRGLAGGVGQF
TRBV12-5 | ASGAGGATTEKLF
TRBV6-5 | ASSDPGQAFYGYT
TRBV7-2 | ASSLGPGADTQY
TRBV12-3/TRBV12-4 | ASNYGTGSGYT
TRBV7-9 | ASSLGDGDTQY
TRBV4-3 | ASSQGRAGNTIY
TRBV7-2 | ASSYAAYQPQH
TRBV29-1 | SVVGLSGNTIY
TRBV6-6 | ASSMSRQDNSPLH
TRBV5-1 | ASSFSTRGIAGYSYNEQF
TRBV5-1 | ASVYDQGAEAF
TRBV29-1 | SVGADSGNTIY
TRBV18 | ASSLTSGGDEQY
TRBV7-2 | ASAPQPVDQPQH
TRBV10-3 | ATEVLLGETQY
TRBV11-3 | ASTQPSSYNSPLH
TRBV5-4 | ASSSQGSVTEAF
TRBV9 | ASRQGLGTGELF
TRBV7-2 | ASSLGAEQY
TRBV20-1 | SALTSGETQY
TRBV7-9 | ASSRQDYNSPLH
TRBV18 | ASSMGQGRNEQF
TRBV29-1 | SVEGDTTLEF
TRBV20-1 | SAGTPAAQH
TRBV20-1 | SASLTERSGELF
TRBV6-6 | ASSYGGVKANEQF
TRBV5-1 | ASSLNVRNLNTEAF
TRBV5-1 | ASSLSRGLANTEAF
TRBV5-1 | ASFSSPSTDTQY
TRBV12-3/TRBV12-4 | ASRPPRGAPTQETQY
TRBV5-1 | ASSWTAGEYTGELF
TRBV28 | ASSLGTGVNSPLH
TRBV20-1 | SASPQGRNQPQH
TRBV9 | ASSVQQGTYEQY
TRBV4-1 | ASSQGGWGDSNEQF
TRBV6-6 | ASSYTHGGRGNSPLH
TRBV6-2/TRBV6-3 | ASSYDSGREQY
TRBV11-2 | ASSEQGAEETQY